This T cell receptor (beta chain) came from a study of identical twins. This CDR3 comprises 19 residues. Trimming at V came to 4 bases and at J to 5 bases, leaving 20 bases not matched to a gene. In germline, CDR1 is SGHDT, CDR2 YYEEEE. This clonotype was observed a handful of times. Antigen unknown. Study-wide findings and caveats: Twin pairs had excess sharing that was weaker in beta out-of-frame sequences. Abundant beta clonotypes from cord blood had fewer insertions, unlike memory repertoires, which showed none. In drawing conclusions, the study used cross-sectional statistical analysis and did not follow the same donors.

TCRdb processed the 5' RACE reads anew with MiXCR; each CDR3 protein has one entry. The table includes about 810,000 distinct CDR3 sequences, approximately 13% detected once. These data are also associated with another study on yellow fever vaccine responses in identical twins. Turning to that study: Twins reportedly mounted vaccine T cell responses that seemed partly convergent, partly personalized.

The chain uses TRBV5-6 and TRBJ2-5; TRBD2 matches 10 bases. This TCR came from a woman aged 18-30 years in good health. What was sequenced was PBMCs. The CDR3 region is CASSPAWLASGRGSETQYF. CDR3 in DNA: TGTGCCAGCAGCCCGGCTTGGTTGGCTAGCGGGAGAGGTTCGGAGACCCAGTACTTC. The full variable domain, rest sourced from reference TRBV5-6 and TRBJ2-5, is DAGVTQSPTHLIKTRGQQVTLRCSPKSGHDTVSWYQQALGQGPQFIFQYYEEEERQRGNFPDRFSGHQFPNYSSELNVNALLLGDSALYLCASSPAWLASGRGSETQYFGPGTRLLVL.